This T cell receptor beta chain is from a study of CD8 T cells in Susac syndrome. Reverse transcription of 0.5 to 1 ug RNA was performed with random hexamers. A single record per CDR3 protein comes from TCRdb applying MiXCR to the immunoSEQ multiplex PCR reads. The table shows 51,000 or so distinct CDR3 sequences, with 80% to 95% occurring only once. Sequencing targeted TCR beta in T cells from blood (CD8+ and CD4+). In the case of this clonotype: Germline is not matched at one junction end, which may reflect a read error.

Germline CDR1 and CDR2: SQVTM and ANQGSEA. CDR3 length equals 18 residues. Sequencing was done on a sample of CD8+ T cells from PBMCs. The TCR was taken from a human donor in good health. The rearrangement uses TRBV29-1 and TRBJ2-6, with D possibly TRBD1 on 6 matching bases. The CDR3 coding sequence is TGCAGCGTTCAAGAGGACAGTCTTTATATCTCTGGGGCCAACGTCCTGACTTTC. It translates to CSVQEDSLYISGANVLTF.